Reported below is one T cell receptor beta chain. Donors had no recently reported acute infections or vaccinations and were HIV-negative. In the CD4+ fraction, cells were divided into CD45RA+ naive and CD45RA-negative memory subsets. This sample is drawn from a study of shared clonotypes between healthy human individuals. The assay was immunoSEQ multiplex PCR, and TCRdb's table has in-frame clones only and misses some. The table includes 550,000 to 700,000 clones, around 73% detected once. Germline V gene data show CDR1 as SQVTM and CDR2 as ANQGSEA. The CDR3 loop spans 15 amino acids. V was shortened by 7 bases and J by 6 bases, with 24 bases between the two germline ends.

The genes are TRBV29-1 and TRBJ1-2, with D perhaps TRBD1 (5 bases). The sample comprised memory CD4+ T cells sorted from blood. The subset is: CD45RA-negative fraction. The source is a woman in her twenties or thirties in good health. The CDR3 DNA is TGCAGCGGGGCGGGGGGAAGAGCGGACGGGGATGGCTACACCTTC. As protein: CSGAGGRADGDGYTF.